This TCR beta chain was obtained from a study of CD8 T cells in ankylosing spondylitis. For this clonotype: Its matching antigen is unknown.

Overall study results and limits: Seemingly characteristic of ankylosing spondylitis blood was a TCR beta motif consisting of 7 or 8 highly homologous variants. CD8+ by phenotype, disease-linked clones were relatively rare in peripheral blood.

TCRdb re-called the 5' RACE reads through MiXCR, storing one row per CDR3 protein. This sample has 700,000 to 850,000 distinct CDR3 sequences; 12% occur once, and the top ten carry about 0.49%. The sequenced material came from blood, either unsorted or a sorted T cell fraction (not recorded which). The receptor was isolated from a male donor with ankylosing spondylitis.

CDR3 in amino acids: CASSSKGPEVTEAFF. The CDR3 coding sequence is TGTGCCAGCAGCTCCAAGGGACCGGAGGTCACTGAAGCTTTCTTT. The chain recombines TRBV11-1 with TRBJ1-1; D might be TRBD1 (5 bases). The ends were cut back, 4 bases at V and 4 bases at J, with 16 bases in the middle. The CDR3 is made up of 15 amino acids. Germline V gene lookup returns CDR1 SGHAT and CDR2 FQDESV (reference sequence).